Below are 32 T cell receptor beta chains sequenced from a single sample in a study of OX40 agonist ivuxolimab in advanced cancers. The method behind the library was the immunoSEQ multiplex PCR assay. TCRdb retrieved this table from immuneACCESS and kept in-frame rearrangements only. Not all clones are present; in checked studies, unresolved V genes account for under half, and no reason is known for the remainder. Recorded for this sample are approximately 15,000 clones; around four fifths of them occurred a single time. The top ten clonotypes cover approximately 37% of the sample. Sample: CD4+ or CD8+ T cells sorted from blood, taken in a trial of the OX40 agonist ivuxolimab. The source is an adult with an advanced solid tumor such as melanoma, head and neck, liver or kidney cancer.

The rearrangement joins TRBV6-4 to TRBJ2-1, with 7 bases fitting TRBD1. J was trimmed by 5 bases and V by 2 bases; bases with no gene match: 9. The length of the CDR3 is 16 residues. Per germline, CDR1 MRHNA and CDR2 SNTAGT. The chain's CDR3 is CASSDVATGPHNEQFF. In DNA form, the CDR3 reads TGTGCCAGCAGTGACGTCGCGACAGGGCCCCACAATGAGCAGTTCTTC.

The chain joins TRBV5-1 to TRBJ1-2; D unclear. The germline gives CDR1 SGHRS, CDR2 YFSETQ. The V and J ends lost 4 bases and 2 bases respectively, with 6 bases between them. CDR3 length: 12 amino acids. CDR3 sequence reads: CASSVENYGYTF. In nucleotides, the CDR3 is TGCGCCAGCAGCGTAGAGAACTATGGCTACACCTTC.

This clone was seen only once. The CDR3 DNA follows: TGTGCCAGCAGTGAACCAGGGGACTTCCAAGAGACCCAGTACTTC. Its translation is CASSEPGDFQETQYF. This sequence joins TRBV2 and TRBJ2-5; D could derive from TRBD1 or TRBD2 (6 bases each). Germline V lookup: CDR1 SNHLY, CDR2 FYNNEI. V was pared by 2 bases and J by 1 base, with 11 bases between. This CDR3 comprises 15 residues. The full variable domain, its missing parts supplied by reference TRBV2 and TRBJ2-5, is EPEVTQTPSHQVTQMGQEVILRCVPISNHLYFYWYRQILGQKVEFLVSFYNNEISEKSEIFDDQFSVERPDGSNFTLKIRSTKLEDSAMYFCASSEPGDFQETQYFGPGTRLLVL.

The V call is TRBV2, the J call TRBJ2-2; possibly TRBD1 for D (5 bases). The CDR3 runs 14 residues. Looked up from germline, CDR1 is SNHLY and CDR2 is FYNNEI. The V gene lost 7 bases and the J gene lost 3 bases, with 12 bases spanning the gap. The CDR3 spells CASTPDTYTGELFF. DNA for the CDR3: TGTGCCAGCACTCCGGACACTTACACCGGGGAGCTGTTTTTT.

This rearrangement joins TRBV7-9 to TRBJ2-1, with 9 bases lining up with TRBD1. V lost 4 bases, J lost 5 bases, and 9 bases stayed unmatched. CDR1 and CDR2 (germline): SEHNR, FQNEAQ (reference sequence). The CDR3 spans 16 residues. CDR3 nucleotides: TGTGCCAGCAGCTCATTACAGGGGGCGCGGAACAATGAGCAGTTCTTC. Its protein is CASSSLQGARNNEQFF.

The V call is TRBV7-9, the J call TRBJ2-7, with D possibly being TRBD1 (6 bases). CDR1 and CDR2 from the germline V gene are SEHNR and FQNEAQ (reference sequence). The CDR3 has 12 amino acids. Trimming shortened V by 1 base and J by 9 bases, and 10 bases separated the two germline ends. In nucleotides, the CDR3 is TGTGCCAGCAGCTTAGGCAGGGGCGGGCAGTACTTC. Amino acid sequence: CASSLGRGGQYF.

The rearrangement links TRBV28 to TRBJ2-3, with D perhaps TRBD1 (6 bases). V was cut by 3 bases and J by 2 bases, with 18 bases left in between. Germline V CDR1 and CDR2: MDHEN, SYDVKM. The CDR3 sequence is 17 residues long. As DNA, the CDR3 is TGTGCCAGCAGTTTTTTCTTAAGGACAGAACACACAGATACGCAGTATTTT. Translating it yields CASSFFLRTEHTDTQYF.

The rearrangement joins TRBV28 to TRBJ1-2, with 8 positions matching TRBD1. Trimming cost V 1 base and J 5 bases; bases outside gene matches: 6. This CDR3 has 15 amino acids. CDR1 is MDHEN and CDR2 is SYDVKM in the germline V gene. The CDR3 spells CASSLFDDRGYGYTF. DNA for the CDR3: TGTGCCAGCAGTTTATTTGACGACAGGGGATATGGCTACACCTTC.

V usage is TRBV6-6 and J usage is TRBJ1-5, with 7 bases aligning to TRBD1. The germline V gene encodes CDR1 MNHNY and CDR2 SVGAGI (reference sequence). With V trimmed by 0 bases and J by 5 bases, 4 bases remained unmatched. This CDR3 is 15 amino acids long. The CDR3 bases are TGTGCCAGCAGTTACTCGCACAGGGGCGATCAGCCCCAGCATTTT. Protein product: CASSYSHRGDQPQHF.

CDR3 sequence: CASSLDGTSGNYEQYF. The CDR3 region has the DNA TGTGCCAGCAGCTTAGATGGGACTAGCGGGAACTACGAGCAGTACTTC. The chain is built from TRBV11-2 and TRBJ2-7; 13 nucleotides match TRBD2. The junction had 2 bases not matched to a gene; V was cut back by 0 bases and J by 3 bases. CDR3 length: 16 residues. In germline, CDR1 is SGHAT, CDR2 FQNNGV.

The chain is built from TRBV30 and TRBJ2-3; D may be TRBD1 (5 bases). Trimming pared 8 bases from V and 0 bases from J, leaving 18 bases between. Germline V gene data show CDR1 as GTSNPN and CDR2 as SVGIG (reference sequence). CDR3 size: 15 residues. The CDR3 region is CAATPGSLSTDTQYF. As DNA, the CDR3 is TGTGCCGCGACCCCAGGGTCCCTTAGCACAGATACGCAGTATTTT. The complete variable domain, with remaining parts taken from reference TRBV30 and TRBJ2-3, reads SQTIHQWPATLVQPVGSPLSLECTVEGTSNPNLYWYRQAAGRGLQLLFYSVGIGQISSEVPQNLSASRPQDRQFILSSKKLLLSDSGFYLCAATPGSLSTDTQYFGPGTRLTVL.

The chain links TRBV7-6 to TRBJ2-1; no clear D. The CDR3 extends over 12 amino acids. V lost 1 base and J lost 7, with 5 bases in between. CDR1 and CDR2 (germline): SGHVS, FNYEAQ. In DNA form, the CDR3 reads TGTGCCAGCAGCTTAGGGGAAAATGAGCAGTTCTTC. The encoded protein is CASSLGENEQFF.

The CDR3 loop reads CASSEDPIPGINEQFF. DNA for the CDR3: TGTGCCAGCAGTGAAGATCCGATCCCAGGGATCAATGAGCAGTTCTTC. The chain joins TRBV6-1 to TRBJ2-1; TRBD1 is a possible D gene (5 bases). Germline V CDR1 and CDR2: MNHNS, SASEGT. V dropped 1 base and J dropped 6 bases, with 16 bases sitting between them. The length of the CDR3 is 16 residues.

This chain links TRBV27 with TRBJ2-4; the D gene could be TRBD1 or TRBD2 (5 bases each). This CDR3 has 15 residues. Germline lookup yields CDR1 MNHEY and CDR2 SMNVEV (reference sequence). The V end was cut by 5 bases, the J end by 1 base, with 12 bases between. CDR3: CASSGLSGAKNIQYF. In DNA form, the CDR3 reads TGTGCCAGCAGTGGACTCTCAGGGGCCAAAAACATTCAGTACTTC.

CDR3 DNA: TGCAGCGTCGAGAGGGACGGACCCTCCTACGAGCAGTACTTC. It yields the protein CSVERDGPSYEQYF. The chain uses TRBV29-1 and TRBJ2-7; D assignment may be TRBD1 or TRBD2 (5 bases each). V lost 6 bases and J lost 0, with 15 bases in between. There are 14 residues in the CDR3. CDR1 is SQVTM and CDR2 is ANQGSEA in the germline V gene.

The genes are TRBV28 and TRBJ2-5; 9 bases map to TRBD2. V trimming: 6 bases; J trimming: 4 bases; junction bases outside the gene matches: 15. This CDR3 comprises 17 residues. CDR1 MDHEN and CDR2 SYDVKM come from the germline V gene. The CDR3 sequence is CASSPPGGLASGETQYF. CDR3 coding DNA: TGTGCCAGCAGCCCCCCCGGGGGACTAGCATCCGGAGAGACCCAGTACTTC.

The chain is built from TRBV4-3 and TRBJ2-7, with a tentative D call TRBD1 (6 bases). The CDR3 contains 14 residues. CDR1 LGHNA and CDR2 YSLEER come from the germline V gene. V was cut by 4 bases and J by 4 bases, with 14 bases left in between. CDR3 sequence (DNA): TGCGCCAGCAGCCCGGGACAAAGGGGATACGAGCAGTACTTC. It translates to CASSPGQRGYEQYF.

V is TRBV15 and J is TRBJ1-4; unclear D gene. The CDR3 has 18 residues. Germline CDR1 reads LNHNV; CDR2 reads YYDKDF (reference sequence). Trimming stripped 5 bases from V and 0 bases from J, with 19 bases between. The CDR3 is CATSALARKKATNEKLFF. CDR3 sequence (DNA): TGTGCCACCAGCGCCTTGGCGCGGAAGAAAGCAACTAATGAAAAACTGTTTTTT. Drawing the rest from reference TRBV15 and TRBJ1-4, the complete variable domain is DAMVIQNPRYQVTQFGKPVTLSCSQTLNHNVMYWYQQKSSQAPKLLFHYYDKDFNNEADTPDNFQSRRPNTSFCFLDIRSPGLGDTAMYLCATSALARKKATNEKLFFGSGTQLSVL.

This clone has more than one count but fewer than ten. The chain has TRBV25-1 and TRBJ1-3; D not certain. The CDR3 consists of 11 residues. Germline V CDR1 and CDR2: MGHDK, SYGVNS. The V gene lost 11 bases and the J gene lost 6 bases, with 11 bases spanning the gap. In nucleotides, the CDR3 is TGTGCCTACGAGGTCCAAAACACCATATATTTT. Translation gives CAYEVQNTIYF.

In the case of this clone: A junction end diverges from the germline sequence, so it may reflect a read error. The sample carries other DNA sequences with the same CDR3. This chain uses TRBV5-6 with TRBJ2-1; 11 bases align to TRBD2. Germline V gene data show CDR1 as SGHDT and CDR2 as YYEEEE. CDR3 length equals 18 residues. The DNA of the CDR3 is TGCGCCAGCAGTTCTACCCTCGTTGGACTAGCGGGTTACAATGAGCAGTTCTTC. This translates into CASSSTLVGLAGYNEQFF.

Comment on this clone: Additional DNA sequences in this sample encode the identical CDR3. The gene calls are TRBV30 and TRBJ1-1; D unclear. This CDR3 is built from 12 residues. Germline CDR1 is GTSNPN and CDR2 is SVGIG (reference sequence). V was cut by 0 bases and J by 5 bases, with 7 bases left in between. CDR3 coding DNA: TGTGCCTGGAGTGTAGGAGGGACTGAAGCTTTCTTT. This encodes CAWSVGGTEAFF. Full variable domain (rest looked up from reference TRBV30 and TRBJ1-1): SQTIHQWPATLVQPVGSPLSLECTVEGTSNPNLYWYRQAAGRGLQLLFYSVGIGQISSEVPQNLSASRPQDRQFILSSKKLLLSDSGFYLCAWSVGGTEAFFGQGTRLTVV.

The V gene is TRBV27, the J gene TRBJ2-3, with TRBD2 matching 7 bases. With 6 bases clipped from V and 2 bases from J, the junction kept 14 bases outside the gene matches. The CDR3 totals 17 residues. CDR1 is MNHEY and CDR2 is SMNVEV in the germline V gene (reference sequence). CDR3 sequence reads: CASRDLERGLYTDTQYF. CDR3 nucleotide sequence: TGTGCCAGCAGAGACCTAGAGAGGGGACTATACACAGATACGCAGTATTTT.

CDR3: CASSLWDGSNQPQHF. The DNA of the CDR3 is TGTGCCAGCAGCTTATGGGACGGTAGCAATCAGCCCCAGCATTTT. The chain is built from TRBV7-9 and TRBJ1-5, with a possible D match to TRBD1 (5 bases). V lost 2 bases and J lost 0, with 8 bases in between. This CDR3 has 15 residues. Germline loops: CDR1 SEHNR, CDR2 FQNEAQ (reference sequence). The whole variable domain, filled in from reference TRBV7-9 and TRBJ1-5, reads DTGVSQNPRHKITKRGQNVTFRCDPISEHNRLYWYRQTLGQGPEFLTYFQNEAQLEKSRLLSDRFSAERPKGSFSTLEIQRTEQGDSAMYLCASSLWDGSNQPQHFGDGTRLSIL.

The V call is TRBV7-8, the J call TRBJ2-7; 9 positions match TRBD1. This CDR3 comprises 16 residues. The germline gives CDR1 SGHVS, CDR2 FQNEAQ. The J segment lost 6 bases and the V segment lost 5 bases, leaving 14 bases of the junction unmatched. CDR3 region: CASSLVTGGLESEQYF. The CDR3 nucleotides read TGTGCCAGCAGCCTCGTGACAGGGGGTTTGGAAAGCGAGCAGTACTTC.

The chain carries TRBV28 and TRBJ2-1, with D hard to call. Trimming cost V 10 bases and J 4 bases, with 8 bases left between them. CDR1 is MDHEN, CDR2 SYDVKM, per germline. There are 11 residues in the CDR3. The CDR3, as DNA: TGTGCCACCCGTCGGTACAATGAGCAGTTCTTC. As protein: CATRRYNEQFF.

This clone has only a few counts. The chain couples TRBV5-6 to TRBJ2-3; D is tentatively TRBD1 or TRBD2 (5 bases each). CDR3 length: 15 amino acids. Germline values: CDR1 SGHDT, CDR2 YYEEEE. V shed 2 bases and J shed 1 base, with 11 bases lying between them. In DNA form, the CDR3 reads TGTGCCAGCAGCTTAATTTTGGGACGCACAGATACGCAGTATTTT. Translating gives CASSLILGRTDTQYF.

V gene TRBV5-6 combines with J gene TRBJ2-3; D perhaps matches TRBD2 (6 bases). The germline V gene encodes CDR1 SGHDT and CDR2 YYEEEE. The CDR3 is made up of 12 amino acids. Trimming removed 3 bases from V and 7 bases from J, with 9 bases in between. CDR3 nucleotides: TGTGCCAGCAGCTGGGCGGGATATACGCAGTATTTT. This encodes CASSWAGYTQYF.

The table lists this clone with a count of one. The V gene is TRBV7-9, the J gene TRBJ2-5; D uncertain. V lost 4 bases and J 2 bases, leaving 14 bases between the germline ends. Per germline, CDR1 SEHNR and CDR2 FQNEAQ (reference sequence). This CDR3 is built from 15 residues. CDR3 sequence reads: CASSSPQVVQETQYF. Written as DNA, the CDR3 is TGTGCCAGCAGCTCCCCCCAGGTAGTTCAAGAGACCCAGTACTTC.

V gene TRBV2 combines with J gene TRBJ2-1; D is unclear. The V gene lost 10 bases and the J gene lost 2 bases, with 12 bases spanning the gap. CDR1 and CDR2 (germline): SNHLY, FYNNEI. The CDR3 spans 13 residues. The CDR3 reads CATEDLAYNEQFF. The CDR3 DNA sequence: TGTGCCACCGAGGACCTAGCCTACAATGAGCAGTTCTTC.

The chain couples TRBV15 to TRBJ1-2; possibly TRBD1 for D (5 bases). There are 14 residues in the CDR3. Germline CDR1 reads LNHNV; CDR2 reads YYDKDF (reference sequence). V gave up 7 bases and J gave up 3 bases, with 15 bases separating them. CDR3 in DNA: TGTGCCACCAACCCTAGTGGGGGGGACTATGGCTACACCTTC. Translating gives CATNPSGGDYGYTF.

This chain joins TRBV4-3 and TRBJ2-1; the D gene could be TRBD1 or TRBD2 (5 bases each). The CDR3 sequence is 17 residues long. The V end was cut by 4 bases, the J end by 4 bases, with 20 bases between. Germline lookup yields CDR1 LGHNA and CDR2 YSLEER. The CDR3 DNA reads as TGCGCCAGCAGCCTTAAGACGGGGCTGGGCTTATACAATGAGCAGTTCTTC. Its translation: CASSLKTGLGLYNEQFF.

CDR3 nucleotides: TGTGCCAGCAGCTTAGGACCAGAGCAGTTCTTC. Protein sequence: CASSLGPEQFF. V usage is TRBV11-3 and J usage is TRBJ2-1; the D is unclear. The CDR3 is 11 amino acids. Germline values: CDR1 SGHNT, CDR2 YENEEA. Deletions cut 1 base from V and 10 bases from J, with 5 bases between.